These 24 T cell receptor beta chains came from one sample sequenced in a study of shared clonotypes between healthy human individuals. Assay used: immunoSEQ multiplex PCR; TCRdb lists only in-frame clones, some missing. The repertoire consists of some 2,500,000 clones, with 93% occurring once and the leading ten covering approximately 0.35%. The sample comprised naive CD4+ T cells from PBMCs. The subset: CD45RA+ positively selected. These receptors were taken from a man between 18 and 35 years old in good health. Some clones in this sample may be carry-over from other donors' samples.

This clone has just a few counts. This sequence joins TRBV18 and TRBJ1-1; no definite D call. CDR1 KGHSH and CDR2 LQKENI come from the germline V gene. Trimming removed 3 bases from V and 7 bases from J, with 18 bases in between. The CDR3 loop spans 15 amino acids. The CDR3 nucleotides are TGTGCCAGCTCACCTTCGGTCCAGGAATGGGGTGAAGCTTTCTTT. Residues: CASSPSVQEWGEAFF.

The rearrangement links TRBV14 to TRBJ2-7, with 10 bases lining up with TRBD1. This CDR3 has 17 amino acids. Trimming took 2 bases from V and 0 from J; bases not matched to a gene: 7. Germline CDR1 SGHDN, CDR2 FVKESK. As DNA, the CDR3 is TGTGCCAGCAGCCAATACCCGGGACAGGGGACCTCCTACGAGCAGTACTTC. Protein product: CASSQYPGQGTSYEQYF.

Comment on this clone: Other DNA sequences in this specimen translate into the identical CDR3. V and J are TRBV7-9 and TRBJ2-2, with 7 nucleotides matching TRBD1. Per the germline V gene, CDR1 is SEHNR and CDR2 is FQNEAQ (reference sequence). V lost 4 bases, J lost 3 bases, and 2 bases stayed unmatched. The CDR3 spans 14 residues. CDR3 region: CASSSDRDTGELFF. The CDR3 DNA reads as TGTGCCAGCAGCTCTGACAGGGACACCGGGGAGCTGTTTTTT.

The V and J genes are TRBV29-1 and TRBJ2-7; TRBD1 might be the D (6 bases). This CDR3 comprises 13 residues. CDR1 SQVTM and CDR2 ANQGSEA come from the germline V gene. Trimming pared 3 bases from V and 4 bases from J, leaving 13 bases between. This chain's CDR3 is CSVETGWDYEQYF. The CDR3 bases are TGCAGCGTTGAGACAGGATGGGATTACGAGCAGTACTTC.

The chain couples TRBV11-2 to TRBJ2-7, with TRBD2 matching over 12 bases. The V gene end was trimmed by 3 bases and the J gene end by 9 bases; junction bases not matched to a gene: 18. Germline values: CDR1 SGHAT, CDR2 FQNNGV. The CDR3 is 18 amino acids. The CDR3 DNA reads TGTGCCAGCAGCTTTTTGGTCCCGAAGGGACTAGCGGGTACCCCGCAGTACTTC. This encodes CASSFLVPKGLAGTPQYF.

The chain employs TRBV30 and TRBJ1-1, with unresolved D. Trimming cost V 5 bases and J 9 bases, with 13 bases left between them. Germline V gene lookup returns CDR1 GTSNPN and CDR2 SVGIG (reference sequence). This CDR3 has 11 amino acids. Here the CDR3 reads CAWGRTGKAFF. The CDR3 nucleotides read TGTGCCTGGGGACGAACCGGGAAAGCTTTCTTT.

The chain employs TRBV6-1 and TRBJ1-2; 8 positions match TRBD1. V lost 5 bases to trimming and J lost 3 bases; unmatched junction nucleotides: 5. The germline V gene has CDR1 MNHNS and CDR2 SASEGT. The CDR3 consists of 14 residues. The CDR3 DNA sequence: TGTGCCAGCAGTATGACAGGGGCGGACTATGGCTACACCTTC. The encoded protein is CASSMTGADYGYTF.

The gene calls are TRBV14 and TRBJ2-3, with TRBD2 matching over 9 bases. From germline, CDR1 is SGHDN and CDR2 FVKESK. This CDR3 region has 15 residues. The trim removed 0 bases at V and 5 bases at J, leaving 3 bases unmatched. In DNA form, the CDR3 reads TGTGCCAGCAGCCAAGAACTAGCGGGCCTAGATACGCAGTATTTT. It yields the protein CASSQELAGLDTQYF. The variable domain in full, with the rest retrieved from reference TRBV14 and TRBJ2-3, is EAGVTQFPSHSVIEKGQTVTLRCDPISGHDNLYWYRRVMGKEIKFLLHFVKESKQDESGMPNNRFLAERTGGTYSTLKVQPAELEDSGVYFCASSQELAGLDTQYFGPGTRLTVL.

About this clone: Relative to the germline gene, one junction end is altered; a read error may explain this. The identical CDR3 is also encoded by other nucleotide sequences in the sample. The rearrangement joins TRBV28 to TRBJ2-3; no clear D. The CDR3 spans 11 residues. Germline V gene data show CDR1 as MDHEN and CDR2 as SYDVKM. The CDR3 is CASSRTDTQYF. The CDR3 DNA reads TGTGCCAGCAGCCGCACAGACACGCAGTATTTT.

The chain employs TRBV29-1 and TRBJ2-7; 8 bases are shared with TRBD1. Per germline, CDR1 SQVTM and CDR2 ANQGSEA. The CDR3 is made up of 14 amino acids. Trimming took 6 bases from V and 1 from J; bases not matched to a gene: 8. The CDR3 spells CSVTPGTGSYEQYF. In DNA form, the CDR3 reads TGCAGCGTCACCCCCGGGACAGGTTCCTACGAGCAGTACTTC.

The chain has TRBV7-3 and TRBJ1-5; 8 nucleotides match TRBD1. CDR1 is SGHTA and CDR2 is FQGTGA in the germline V gene. The CDR3 contains 15 residues. With 5 bases clipped from V and 3 bases from J, the junction kept 6 bases outside the gene matches. In DNA form, the CDR3 reads TGTGCCAGCAGCCTCGGACAGGGAATCAATCAGCCCCAGCATTTT. This gives the protein CASSLGQGINQPQHF.

The rearrangement joins TRBV5-5 to TRBJ2-2, with D perhaps matching TRBD2 (6 bases). Trimming stripped 3 bases from V and 0 bases from J, with 9 bases between. Germline CDR1 SGHKS, CDR2 YYEKEE (reference sequence). This CDR3 is built from 15 residues. The CDR3 here is CASSYGTSNTGELFF. The CDR3 DNA reads as TGTGCCAGCAGCTATGGGACTTCGAACACCGGGGAGCTGTTTTTT.

The chain combines TRBV5-1 with TRBJ2-7; D assignment may be TRBD1 or TRBD2 (5 bases each). The CDR3 runs to 16 residues. V was shortened by 0 bases and J by 5 bases, with 18 bases between the two germline ends. Germline V CDR1 and CDR2: SGHRS, YFSETQ. The CDR3 region has the DNA TGCGCCAGCAGCTTGGCCTCCGGGACCGACTCTAACGAGCAGTACTTC. This gives the protein CASSLASGTDSNEQYF.

A word on this clone: Within the sample, other DNA sequences also encode this same CDR3. The gene calls are TRBV7-2 and TRBJ1-2; a possible D gene is TRBD1 (5 bases). The V gene lost 3 bases and the J gene lost 5 bases, with 7 bases spanning the gap. This CDR3 has 12 residues. Germline V gene data show CDR1 as SGHTA and CDR2 as FQGNSA. CDR3 nucleotide sequence: TGTGCCAGCAGCTTGGGGGTTTATGGCTACACCTTC. The encoded protein is CASSLGVYGYTF.

V gene TRBV5-4 combines with J gene TRBJ2-1; TRBD2 matches at 8 bases. Trimming cost V 9 bases and J 5 bases; bases outside gene matches: 16. The length of the CDR3 is 16 residues. Germline V CDR1 and CDR2: SGHNT, YYREEE (reference sequence). CDR3 nucleotide sequence: TGTGCCACCATATTGAAAGGCGGGAGGATGGACAATGAGCAGTTCTTC. Its protein product is CATILKGGRMDNEQFF.

The chain links TRBV11-2 to TRBJ2-3; D uncertain. CDR3 size: 13 residues. Trimming pared 8 bases from V and 1 base from J, leaving 10 bases between. Germline loops: CDR1 SGHAT, CDR2 FQNNGV. The CDR3 DNA reads TGTGCCAGCGGCTGGCCCGGCACAGATACGCAGTATTTT. Translated, it gives CASGWPGTDTQYF.

The CDR3 DNA sequence: TGTGCCAGCACTTCTGGGCGGCAGCACCAAGAGACCCAGTACTTC. As protein: CASTSGRQHQETQYF. The chain joins TRBV27 to TRBJ2-5; D not resolved. Germline V CDR1 and CDR2: MNHEY, SMNVEV (reference sequence). This CDR3 has 15 amino acids. Trimming stripped 7 bases from V and 0 bases from J, with 15 bases between.

The J gene is TRBJ2-2, the V gene TRBV5-4; the D gene is possibly TRBD1 (6 bases). From germline, CDR1 is SGHNT and CDR2 YYREEE (reference sequence). The CDR3 contains 15 residues. V dropped 4 bases and J dropped 6 bases, with 16 bases sitting between them. Here the CDR3 reads CASSLQGYEAGELFF. In DNA form, the CDR3 reads TGTGCCAGCAGCCTCCAGGGGTACGAAGCCGGGGAGCTGTTTTTT.

This sequence joins TRBV5-1 and TRBJ2-1; 14 bases are shared with TRBD2. CDR3 length: 17 amino acids. Germline-derived CDR1 and CDR2 are SGHRS and YFSETQ. V shed 3 bases, J shed 2 bases, and the junction held 4 bases outside the gene matches. CDR3 sequence: CASSWTSGRTTYNEQFF. The CDR3 nucleotides are TGCGCCAGCAGCTGGACTAGCGGGAGGACCACCTACAATGAGCAGTTCTTC. Combining the CDR3 with reference TRBV5-1 and TRBJ2-1 gives the whole variable domain KAGVTQTPRYLIKTRGQQVTLSCSPISGHRSVSWYQQTPGQGLQFLFEYFSETQRNKGNFPGRFSGRQFSNSRSEMNVSTLELGDSALYLCASSWTSGRTTYNEQFFGPGTRLTVL.

The chain couples TRBV2 to TRBJ2-1; maybe TRBD2 (6 bases). Germline loops: CDR1 SNHLY, CDR2 FYNNEI. V was pared by 6 bases and J by 8 bases, with 8 bases between. CDR3 length equals 11 residues. The CDR3 sequence: CASRVADEQFF. CDR3 DNA: TGTGCCAGCAGAGTAGCGGATGAGCAGTTCTTC.

The chain joins TRBV6-5 to TRBJ2-7, with D tentatively TRBD1 (5 bases). The CDR3 has 15 amino acids. Germline loops: CDR1 MNHEY, CDR2 SVGAGI. V was cut by 5 bases and J by 0 bases, with 14 bases left in between. The DNA for the CDR3 is TGTGCCAGCAGTCGACAGCCTCAAAGCTCCTACGAGCAGTACTTC. Residues: CASSRQPQSSYEQYF.

The V gene is TRBV19, the J gene TRBJ1-5; 8 bases align to TRBD1. Germline V gene sequence: CDR1 LNHDA, CDR2 SQIVND (reference sequence). J lost 7 bases, V lost 9 bases, and 8 bases had no gene match. The CDR3 consists of 13 residues. The DNA for the CDR3 is TGTGCCAGCAAGGGGCAGGGGGCGCAGCCCCAGCATTTT. It yields the protein CASKGQGAQPQHF.

The chain carries TRBV19 and TRBJ2-1; 8 nucleotides align to TRBD2. Germline V lookup: CDR1 LNHDA, CDR2 SQIVND (reference sequence). This CDR3 contains 15 residues. The trim removed 9 bases at V and 7 bases at J, leaving 14 bases unmatched. The CDR3 sequence is CASIDGAGGPNEQFF. The DNA of the CDR3 is TGTGCCAGCATAGATGGGGCGGGAGGCCCTAATGAGCAGTTCTTC.

The sample holds one count of this clone. The chain employs TRBV7-2 and TRBJ2-3; the D is unclear. Trimming took off 2 bases at V and 4 bases at J, with 7 bases between the two ends. The CDR3 is 13 amino acids. Germline V gives CDR1 SGHTA, CDR2 FQGNSA. The CDR3 DNA is TGTGCCAGCAGCTTAAAAGTTGCAGATACGCAGTATTTT. It is translated as CASSLKVADTQYF.